Presented here are 8 T cell receptor beta chains from one specimen sequenced in a study of control samples from healthy donors and cancer patients. The repertoire was sequenced with immunoSEQ multiplex PCR; TCRdb's copy has only in-frame clones and lacks some. The data show 95,000 to 150,000 clones, more than 75% seen once. The sequenced material came from blood. These receptors were collected from a man aged 60 to 75 in good health.

This clone was seen only once. This chain joins TRBV6-5 and TRBJ1-4; perhaps TRBD1 as D (6 bases). CDR3 length equals 15 residues. Germline CDR1 and CDR2: MNHEY and SVGAGI. Trimming cost V 0 bases and J 5 bases, with 10 bases left between them. The CDR3 is CASSYSWTENEKLFF. In DNA form, the CDR3 reads TGTGCCAGCAGTTACTCGTGGACAGAGAATGAAAAACTGTTTTTT.

The chain uses TRBV19 and TRBJ1-5, with 8 nucleotides matching TRBD1. Germline CDR1 is LNHDA and CDR2 is SQIVND (reference sequence). The CDR3 loop spans 15 amino acids. V lost 6 bases to trimming and J lost 6 bases; unmatched junction nucleotides: 10. The CDR3 DNA is TGTGCCAGTAGGGGACGGGACAGGAGTCGTCAGCCCCAGCATTTT. This gives the protein CASRGRDRSRQPQHF. Full variable domain (rest looked up from reference TRBV19 and TRBJ1-5): DGGITQSPKYLFRKEGQNVTLSCEQNLNHDAMYWYRQDPGQGLRLIYYSQIVNDFQKGDIAEGYSVSREKKESFPLTVTSAQKNPTAFYLCASRGRDRSRQPQHFGDGTRLSIL.

The sample holds one count of this clone. The chain joins TRBV19 to TRBJ1-5; D perhaps matches TRBD1 (5 bases). The CDR3 is 16 amino acids. Trimming shortened V by 6 bases and J by 6 bases, and 21 bases separated the two germline ends. Germline CDR1 and CDR2: LNHDA and SQIVND (reference sequence). CDR3 bases: TGTGCCAGTAGAAAAAAATTAAGAGGGGCGAGTCAGCCCCAGCATTTT. Its protein is CASRKKLRGASQPQHF.

The genes are TRBV12-3 or TRBV12-4 and TRBJ2-7; perhaps TRBD1 as D (5 bases). This CDR3 is built from 12 residues. The V gene lost 4 bases and the J gene lost 3 bases, with 7 bases spanning the gap. The CDR3 coding sequence is TGTGCCAGCAGTTCGACAGTCTACGAGCAGTACTTC. This codes for CASSSTVYEQYF.

Concerning this clone itself: The sample contains more than one DNA sequence encoding this CDR3. V is TRBV6-6 and J is TRBJ1-1; 10 positions match TRBD1. Germline CDR1 reads MNHNY; CDR2 reads SVGAGI (reference sequence). Germline trimming cut 6 bases from V and 7 bases from J; bases unmatched to any gene: 5. This CDR3 has 13 amino acids. CDR3 sequence (DNA): TGTGCCAGCAGCTTGACAGGGGGCGGTGAAGCTTTCTTT. It codes for CASSLTGGGEAFF.

The CDR3 here is CASSPGGQDMEAFF. The CDR3 nucleotides are TGTGCCAGCTCACCGGGGGGACAGGACATGGAAGCTTTCTTT. The V and J genes are TRBV18 and TRBJ1-1; 8 nucleotides match TRBD1. The CDR3 is 14 amino acids. CDR1 is KGHSH and CDR2 is LQKENI in the germline V gene. Trimming cost V 3 bases and J 8 bases; bases outside gene matches: 8.

The chain links TRBV18 to TRBJ1-2; D is perhaps TRBD1 (5 bases). The CDR3 extends over 17 amino acids. Germline CDR1 KGHSH, CDR2 LQKENI. V lost 1 base and J 1 base, leaving 16 bases between the germline ends. The CDR3 DNA is TGTGCCAGCTCACCACGCCAGGGCCCGTTAAATAACTATGGCTACACCTTC. This encodes CASSPRQGPLNNYGYTF.

The V gene is TRBV28, the J gene TRBJ1-4; D might be TRBD1 (5 bases). This CDR3 comprises 16 residues. CDR1 is MDHEN, CDR2 SYDVKM, per germline. The germline V and J ends were trimmed by 2 bases and 0 bases, with 10 bases remaining between them. CDR3 loop: CASSLQGGATNEKLFF. The CDR3 DNA is TGTGCCAGCAGTTTACAGGGAGGGGCAACTAATGAAAAACTGTTTTTT.